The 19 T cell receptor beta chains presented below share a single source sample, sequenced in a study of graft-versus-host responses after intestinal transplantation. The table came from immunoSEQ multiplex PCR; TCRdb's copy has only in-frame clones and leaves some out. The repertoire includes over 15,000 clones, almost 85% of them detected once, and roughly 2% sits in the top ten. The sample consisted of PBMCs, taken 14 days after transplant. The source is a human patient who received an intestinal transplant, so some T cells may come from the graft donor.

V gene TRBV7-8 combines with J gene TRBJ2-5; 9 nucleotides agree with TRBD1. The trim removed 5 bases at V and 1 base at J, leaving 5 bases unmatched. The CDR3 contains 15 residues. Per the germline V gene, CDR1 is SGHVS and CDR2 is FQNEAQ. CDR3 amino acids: CASSAATGGQETQYF. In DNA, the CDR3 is TGTGCCAGCAGCGCGGCGACAGGGGGCCAAGAGACCCAGTACTTC.

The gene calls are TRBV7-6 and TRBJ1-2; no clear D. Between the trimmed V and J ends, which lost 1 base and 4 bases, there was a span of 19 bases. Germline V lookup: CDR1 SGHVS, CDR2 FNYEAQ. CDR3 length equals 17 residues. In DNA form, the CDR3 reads TGTGCCAGCAGCTTAGATCTCGGAGGATTAGCGGGCTATGGCTACACCTTC. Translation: CASSLDLGGLAGYGYTF.

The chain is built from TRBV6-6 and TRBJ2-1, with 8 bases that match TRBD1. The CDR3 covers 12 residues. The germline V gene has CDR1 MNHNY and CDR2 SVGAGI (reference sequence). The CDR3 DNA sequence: TGTGTCACGGGACAGGACTACAATGAGCAGTTCTTC. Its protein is CVTGQDYNEQFF.

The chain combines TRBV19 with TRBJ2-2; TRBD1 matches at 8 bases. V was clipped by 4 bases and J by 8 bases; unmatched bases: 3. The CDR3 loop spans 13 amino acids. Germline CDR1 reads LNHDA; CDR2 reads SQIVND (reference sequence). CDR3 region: CASSTGGAGELFF. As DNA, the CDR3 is TGTGCCAGTAGTACAGGGGGCGCGGGGGAGCTGTTTTTT.

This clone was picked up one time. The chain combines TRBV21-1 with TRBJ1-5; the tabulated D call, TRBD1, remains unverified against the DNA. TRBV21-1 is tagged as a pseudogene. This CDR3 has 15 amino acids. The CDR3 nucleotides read TGTGCCAGCAGCAAAGGGGACAGGGGCGGGCAGCCCCAGCATTTT. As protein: CASSKGDRGGQPQHF.

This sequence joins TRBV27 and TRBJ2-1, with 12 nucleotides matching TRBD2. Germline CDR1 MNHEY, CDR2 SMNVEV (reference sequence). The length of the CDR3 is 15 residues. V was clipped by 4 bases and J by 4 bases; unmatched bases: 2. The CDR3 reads CASSSTSGRYNEQFF. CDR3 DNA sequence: TGTGCCAGCAGTTCAACTAGCGGGAGGTACAATGAGCAGTTCTTC.

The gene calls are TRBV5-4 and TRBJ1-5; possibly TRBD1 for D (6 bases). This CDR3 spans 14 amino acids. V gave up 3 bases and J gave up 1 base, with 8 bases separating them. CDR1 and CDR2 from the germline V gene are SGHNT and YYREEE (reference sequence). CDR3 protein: CASSSGQSNQPQHF. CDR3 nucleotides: TGTGCCAGCAGCTCCGGACAGAGCAATCAGCCCCAGCATTTT.

CDR3 loop: CASSQVGAREAGETQYF. The CDR3 coding sequence is TGTGCCAGCAGCCAAGTAGGAGCCCGGGAAGCGGGAGAGACCCAGTACTTC. This chain links TRBV14 with TRBJ2-5, with D perhaps matching TRBD2 (6 bases). CDR3 size: 17 residues. Germline values: CDR1 SGHDN, CDR2 FVKESK. Trimming removed 1 base from V and 4 bases from J, with 19 bases in between.

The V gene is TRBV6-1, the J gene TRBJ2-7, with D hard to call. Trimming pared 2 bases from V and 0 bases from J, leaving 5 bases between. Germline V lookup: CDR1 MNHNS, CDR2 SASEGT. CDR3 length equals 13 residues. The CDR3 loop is CASSEYSSYEQYF. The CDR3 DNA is TGTGCCAGCAGTGAATACTCCTCCTACGAGCAGTACTTC.

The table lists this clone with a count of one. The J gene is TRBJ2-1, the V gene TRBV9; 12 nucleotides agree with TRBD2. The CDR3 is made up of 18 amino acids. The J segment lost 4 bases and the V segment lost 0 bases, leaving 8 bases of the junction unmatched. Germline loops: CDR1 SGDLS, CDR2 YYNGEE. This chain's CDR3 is CASSVGGTSGGKYNEQFF. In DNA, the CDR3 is TGTGCCAGCAGCGTAGGAGGTACTAGCGGGGGGAAGTACAATGAGCAGTTCTTC.

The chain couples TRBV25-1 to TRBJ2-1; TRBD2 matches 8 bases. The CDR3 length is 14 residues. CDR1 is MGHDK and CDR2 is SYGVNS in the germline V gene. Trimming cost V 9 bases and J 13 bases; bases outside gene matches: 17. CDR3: CARRREAGGGGQFF. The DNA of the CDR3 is TGTGCCAGAAGGCGGGAGGCCGGCGGCGGAGGTCAGTTCTTC.

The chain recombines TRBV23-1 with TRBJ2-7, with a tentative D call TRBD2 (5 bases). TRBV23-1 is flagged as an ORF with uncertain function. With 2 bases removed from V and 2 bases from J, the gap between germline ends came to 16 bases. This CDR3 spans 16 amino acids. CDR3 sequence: CASSQLSRTLTYEQYF. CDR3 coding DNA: TGCGCCAGCAGTCAACTCTCCCGGACTCTTACCTACGAGCAGTACTTC.

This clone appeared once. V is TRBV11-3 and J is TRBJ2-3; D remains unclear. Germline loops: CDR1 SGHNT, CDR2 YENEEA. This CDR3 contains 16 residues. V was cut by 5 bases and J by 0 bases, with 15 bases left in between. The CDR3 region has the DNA TGTGCCAGCAGCCCCCGTGGGCGGACGAGCACAGATACGCAGTATTTT. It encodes CASSPRGRTSTDTQYF.

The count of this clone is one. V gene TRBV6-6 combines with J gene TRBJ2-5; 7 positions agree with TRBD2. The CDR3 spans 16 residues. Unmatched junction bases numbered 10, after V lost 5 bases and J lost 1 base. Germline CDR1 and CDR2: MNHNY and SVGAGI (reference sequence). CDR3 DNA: TGTGCCAGCAGTCTTGGAGGAGCGGGGTTCCAAGAGACCCAGTACTTC. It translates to CASSLGGAGFQETQYF.

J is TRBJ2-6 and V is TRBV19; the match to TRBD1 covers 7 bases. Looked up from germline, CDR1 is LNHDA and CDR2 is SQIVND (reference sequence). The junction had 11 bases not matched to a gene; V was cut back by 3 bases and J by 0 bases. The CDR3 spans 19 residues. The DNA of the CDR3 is TGTGCCAGTAGTATTTCTGGCGACAGGGCAAGCTCTGGGGCCAACGTCCTGACTTTC. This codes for CASSISGDRASSGANVLTF.

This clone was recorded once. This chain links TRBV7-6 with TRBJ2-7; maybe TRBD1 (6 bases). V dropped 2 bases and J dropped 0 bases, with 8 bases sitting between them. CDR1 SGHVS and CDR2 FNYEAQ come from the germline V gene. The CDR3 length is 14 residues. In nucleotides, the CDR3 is TGTGCCAGCAGCTTACGGGACAACTCCTACGAGCAGTACTTC. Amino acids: CASSLRDNSYEQYF. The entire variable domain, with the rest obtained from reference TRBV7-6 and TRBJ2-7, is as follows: GAGVSQSPRYKVTKRGQDVALRCDPISGHVSLYWYRQALGQGPEFLTYFNYEAQQDKSGLPNDRFSAERPEGSISTLTIQRTEQRDSAMYRCASSLRDNSYEQYFGPGTRLTVT.

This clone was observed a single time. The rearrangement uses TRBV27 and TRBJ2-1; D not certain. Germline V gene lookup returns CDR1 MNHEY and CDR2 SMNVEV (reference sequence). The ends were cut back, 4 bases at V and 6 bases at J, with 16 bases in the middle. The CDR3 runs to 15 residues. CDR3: CASSYQRRVFNEQFF. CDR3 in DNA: TGTGCCAGCAGTTATCAGCGTAGGGTGTTCAATGAGCAGTTCTTC.

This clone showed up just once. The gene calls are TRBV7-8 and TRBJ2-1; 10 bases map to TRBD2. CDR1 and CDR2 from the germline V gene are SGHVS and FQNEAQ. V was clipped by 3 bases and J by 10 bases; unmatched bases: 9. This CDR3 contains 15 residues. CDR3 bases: TGTGCCAGCAGCTTTCAAGCGGGGGGGGCCTGGGAGCAGTTCTTC. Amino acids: CASSFQAGGAWEQFF.

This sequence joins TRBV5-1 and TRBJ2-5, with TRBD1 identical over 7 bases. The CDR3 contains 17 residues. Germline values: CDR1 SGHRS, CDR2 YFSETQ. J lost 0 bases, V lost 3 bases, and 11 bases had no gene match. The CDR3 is CASSWGRPDRDQETQYF. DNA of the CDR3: TGCGCCAGCAGCTGGGGGAGACCTGACAGGGACCAAGAGACCCAGTACTTC.